This TCR beta chain emerged from a study of PD-L1 blockade in urothelial cancer (dated by TCRdb to 2017 to 2019). Some background on the complete study: All patients started therapy around 2014 and received atezolizumab 1,200 mg intravenously every 3 weeks. About nine tenths of the roughly 29 patients were identified as males with urothelial cancer of bladder origin, and a prior smoking history was reported by 18 of 29 patients. An ECOG performance status of 0 or 1 was recorded for the patients, and 0 to 3 prior chemotherapy regimens had been received by the patients. Blood samples were analyzed at 3 weeks after treatment start (second dose) and at 6 weeks after treatment start. A median of about 140,000 T cells and some 82,000 unique TCRs was obtained from blood samples, and a median clonality of roughly 0.082 was observed. An exploratory multi-omic analysis was conducted of the somatic, immune and clinical correlates of response to PD-L1 blockade with atezolizumab in urothelial cancer. Pretreatment tumor samples, along with matched peripheral blood serially collected before and after atezolizumab treatment, were subjected to TCR sequencing. Durable clinical benefit meant progression-free survival longer than 6 months, and TCR features were also tested against progression-free and overall survival. In the same patients, pretreatment tumors underwent whole exome sequencing and RNA sequencing in addition to TCR sequencing. Durable clinical benefit was achieved by nine patients and was not achieved by 20 patients. Over 28 patients had pretreatment blood TCR-seq, some 25 had at least one posttreatment blood collection, and some 25 had tumor TCR-seq. Results and caveats for the whole study, not just this receptor: Small sample size (n of about 29) and many exploratory analyses mean the results are intended to be hypothesis-generating. Improved progression-free and overall survival was found to be associated with pretreatment peripheral blood TCR clonality below the median. Patients with durable benefit showed greater expansion of tumor-associated TCR clones in peripheral blood 3 weeks after starting treatment (n of about 20, p = 0.022).

Reading the germline V gene gives CDR1 ENHRY and CDR2 SYGVKD. CDR3 length: 16 amino acids, cysteine to phenylalanine. Here the CDR3 DNA is all that survives: 48 bases in frame from base 1. Unmatched junction bases come to 15, with V trimmed by 11 bases and J by 0 bases. The cohort comprised nearly 30 patients with locally advanced or metastatic urothelial carcinoma treated at Memorial Sloan Kettering on a trial protocol. Peripheral blood mononuclear cells were collected pretreatment and during treatment, at between 1 and 8 total time points per patient. The Qiagen DNeasy Blood extraction kit was used to purify genomic DNA from total PBMCs and tumor samples. Collected pretreatment and during treatment, PBMCs were isolated and stored as previously described. About this clone: Its antigen is not yet known. No base quality information exists; no much larger clone differs at one position.

Synthetic TCR analog templates were spiked into each PCR to estimate absolute template abundance from read counts. The immunoSEQ assay was used to amplify TCRbeta CDR3 regions from genomic DNA with bias-controlled V and J gene primers. Sequencing of rearranged TCRbeta segments was done at approximately 20X coverage. The study's own analysis went as follows. Clustering was used to correct sequencing errors, and CDR3s were annotated against IMGT to assign V, D and J genes. Downstream analyses used only productive TCRbeta rearrangements, leaving out any out-of-frame or stop-codon sequences. Clonality was computed as one minus Shannon entropy normalized by the log of the number of unique productive sequences. Fisher's exact test with Benjamini-Hochberg correction, using a cutoff of adjusted p below 0.01, was how clones that differed between time points or between blood and tumor were identified. TCRdb took this table from immuneACCESS and kept in-frame rearrangements with V and J called. Such tables lack part of the clones; where checked against another copy, unresolved V genes explain under half of the gap, and the rest is unexplained. V and J calls and clone size are given by that table; D and trimming were obtained from the DNA. Present in this sample are some 40,000 clones, more than 80% of which were seen just once. The ten largest account for around 8% of the sample.

The sample here was PBMCs, taken around atezolizumab (anti-PD-L1) treatment. The source is a man aged 70 or older with urothelial cancer. The rearranged chain carries TRBV10-3 and TRBJ1-1, and 7 junctional nucleotides match TRBD1. The nucleotide sequence is given as TGTGCCTCGAAAGCCATACCGGGACAGATGAACACTGAAGCTTTCTTT. Its coded protein is CASKAIPGQMNTEAFF.